Given below is one T cell receptor beta chain in context. The junction departs from germline at one end; a sequencing error may be responsible. Time point noted: healthy volunteer bleed at 2 weeks. The study extracted total RNA from unfractionated whole blood. These data belong to a study of human T cells and chemical hapten exposure. About the study: From small differences in pooled library volume came most of the variation in per-sample TCR yields.

Germline lookup yields CDR1 MNHEY and CDR2 SVGEGT. There are 14 residues in the CDR3. As handled by the study authors: There were a median of approximately 100,000 TCRs per sample, with a range from 23,224 to 690,600. TCRdb itself ran the RACE reads through MiXCR, one entry per CDR3 protein. The V and J calls were not made by the authors but by TCRdb's processing. The table shows under 95,000 distinct CDR3 sequences, with 8.5% to 9% occurring only once. The sequence derives from a female donor in good health. Some clones in this sample may be carry-over from other donors' samples. Sequenced: whole blood. This sequence joins TRBV6-2 or TRBV6-3 and TRBJ2-5, with 11 bases identical to TRBD2. The CDR3, as DNA: TGTGTCAGCAGACTAGCGGGGATTGAAGAGACCCAGTACTTC. It yields the protein CVSRLAGIEETQYF.